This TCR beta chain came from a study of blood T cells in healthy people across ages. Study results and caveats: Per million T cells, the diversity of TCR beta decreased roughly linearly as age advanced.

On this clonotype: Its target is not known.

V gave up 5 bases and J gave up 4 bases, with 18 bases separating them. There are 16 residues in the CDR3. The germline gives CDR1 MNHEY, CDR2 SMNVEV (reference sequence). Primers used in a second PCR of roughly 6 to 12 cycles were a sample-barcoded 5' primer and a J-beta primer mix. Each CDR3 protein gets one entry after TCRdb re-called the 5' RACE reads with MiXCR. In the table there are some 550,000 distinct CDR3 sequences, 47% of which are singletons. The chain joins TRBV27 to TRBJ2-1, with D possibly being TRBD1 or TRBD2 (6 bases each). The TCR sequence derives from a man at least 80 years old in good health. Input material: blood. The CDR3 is CASSPQVGGRYNEQFF. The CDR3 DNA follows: TGTGCCAGCAGTCCCCAGGTAGGGGGGCGGTACAATGAGCAGTTCTTC.